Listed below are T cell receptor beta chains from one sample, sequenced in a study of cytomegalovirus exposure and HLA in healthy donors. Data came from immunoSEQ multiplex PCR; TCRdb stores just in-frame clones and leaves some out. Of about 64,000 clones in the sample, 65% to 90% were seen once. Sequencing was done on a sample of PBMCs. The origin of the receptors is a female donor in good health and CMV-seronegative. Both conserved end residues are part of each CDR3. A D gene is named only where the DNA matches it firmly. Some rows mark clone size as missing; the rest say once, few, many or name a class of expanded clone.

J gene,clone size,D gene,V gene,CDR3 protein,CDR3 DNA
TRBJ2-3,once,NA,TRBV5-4,CASSLESGTGDTQYF,TGTGCCAGCAGCTTGGAATCGGGCACGGGGGATACGCAGTATTTT
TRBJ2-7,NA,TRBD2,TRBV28,CASNLSGVPGEQYF,TGTGCCAGCAACTTAAGCGGGGTCCCTGGCGAGCAGTACTTC
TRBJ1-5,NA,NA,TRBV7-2,CAGSPPGSRNQPQHF,TGTGCCGGCAGCCCCCCCGGGAGTCGCAATCAGCCCCAGCATTTT
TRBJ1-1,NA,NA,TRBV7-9,CASSLGMEHTEAFF,TGTGCCAGCAGCTTAGGCATGGAGCACACTGAAGCTTTCTTT
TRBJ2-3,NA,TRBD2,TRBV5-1,CASNSWRDAGTSGIGDTQYF,TGCGCCAGCAACTCGTGGAGGGATGCCGGGACTAGCGGGATCGGAGATACGCAGTATTTT
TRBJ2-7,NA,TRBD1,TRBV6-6,CASSDTGTGLYEQYF,TGTGCCAGCAGCGATACCGGGACAGGGCTATACGAGCAGTACTTC
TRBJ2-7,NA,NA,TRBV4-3,CASSQDKGGGDGDEQYF,TGCGCCAGCAGCCAAGATAAGGGGGGAGGGGATGGGGACGAGCAGTACTTC
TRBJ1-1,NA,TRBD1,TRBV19,CASSMTGATEAFF,TGTGCCAGTAGTATGACAGGGGCTACTGAAGCTTTCTTT
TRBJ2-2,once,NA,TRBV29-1,CSAQGKGSTGELFF,TGCAGCGCCCAGGGGAAGGGAAGCACCGGGGAGCTGTTTTTT
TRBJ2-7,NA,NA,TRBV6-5,CASSYSVTGLLGF,TGTGCCAGCAGTTACTCAGTCACCGGACTTCTCGGATTC
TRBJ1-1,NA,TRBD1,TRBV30,CAWSVGQWEAFF,TGTGCCTGGAGTGTGGGACAGTGGGAAGCTTTCTTT
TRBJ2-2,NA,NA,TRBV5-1,CASSLAQETEGGLFF,TGCGCCAGCAGCTTGGCCCAGGAAACGGAAGGGGGGCTGTTTTTT
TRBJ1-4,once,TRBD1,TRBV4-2,CASSQGTGPTNEKLFF,TGTGCCAGCAGCCAAGGGACAGGCCCAACTAATGAAAAACTGTTTTTT
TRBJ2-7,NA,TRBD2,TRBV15,CATSSGVSYEQYF,TGTGCCACCTCTAGCGGGGTCTCCTACGAGCAGTACTTC
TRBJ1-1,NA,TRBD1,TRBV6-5,CASSYSHHRGTEAFF,TGTGCCAGCAGTTACTCCCACCACAGGGGCACTGAAGCTTTCTTT
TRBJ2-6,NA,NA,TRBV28,CASSSLAPSLGANGLTF,TGTGCCAGCAGCAGCCTCGCCCCTTCCTTGGGGGCCAACGGCCTGACTTTC
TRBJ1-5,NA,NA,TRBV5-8,CASQGNNQPQHF,TGTGCCAGCCAGGGAAACAATCAGCCCCAGCATTTT
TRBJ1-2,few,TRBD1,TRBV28,CASREQGDYGYTF,TGTGCCAGCAGGGAGCAGGGGGACTATGGCTACACCTTC
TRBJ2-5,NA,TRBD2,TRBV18,CASSLGEGGKTQYF,TGTGCCAGCTCACTCGGGGAGGGAGGAAAGACCCAGTACTTC
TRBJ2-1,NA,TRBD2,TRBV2,CASREGTSGYNEQFF,TGTGCCAGCAGGGAGGGAACTAGCGGATACAATGAGCAGTTCTTC
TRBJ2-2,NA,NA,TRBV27,CASSLRQGTGELFF,TGTGCCAGCAGTTTACGGCAGGGCACCGGGGAGCTGTTTTTT
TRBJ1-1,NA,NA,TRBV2,CASSEALAVSGAFF,TGTGCCAGCAGTGAAGCGCTAGCTGTCTCGGGCGCTTTCTTT
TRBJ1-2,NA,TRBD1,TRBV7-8,CASSARLEGQGTEGYTF,TGTGCCAGCAGCGCCCGGCTTGAGGGACAGGGGACGGAGGGCTACACCTTC
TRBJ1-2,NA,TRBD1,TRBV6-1,CASSGGKTGAYGYTF,TGTGCCAGCAGTGGGGGGAAGACAGGGGCCTATGGCTACACCTTC
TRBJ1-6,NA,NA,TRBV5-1,CASSLEAGSNSPLHF,TGCGCCAGCAGCTTGGAGGCAGGCTCCAATTCACCCCTCCACTTT
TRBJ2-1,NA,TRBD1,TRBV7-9,CSSSRDRQFF,TGTTCCAGCAGCCGGGACAGGCAGTTCTTC
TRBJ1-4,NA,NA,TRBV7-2,CASSLARGRANEKLFF,TGTGCCAGCAGCTTAGCGCGCGGGAGGGCTAATGAAAAACTGTTTTTT
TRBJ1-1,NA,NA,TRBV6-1,CATSTQENTEAFF,TGTGCCACTTCGACCCAGGAGAACACTGAAGCTTTCTTT
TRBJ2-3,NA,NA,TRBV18,CASSPANRWSTDTQYF,TGTGCCAGCTCACCAGCGAACAGGTGGAGCACAGATACGCAGTATTTT
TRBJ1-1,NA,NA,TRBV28,CASRSSENTEAFF,TGTGCCAGCAGGTCCTCAGAGAACACTGAAGCTTTCTTT
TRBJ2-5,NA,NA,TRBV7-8,CASSPGLQETQYF,TGTGCCAGCAGCCCCGGACTCCAAGAGACCCAGTACTTC
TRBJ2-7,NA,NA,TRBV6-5,CASSATGVGAYEQYF,TGTGCCAGCAGTGCAACAGGTGTCGGAGCCTACGAGCAGTACTTC
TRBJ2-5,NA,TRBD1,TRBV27,CASSPLRTGGRETQYF,TGTGCCAGCAGTCCCTTACGAACAGGGGGGCGGGAGACCCAGTACTTC
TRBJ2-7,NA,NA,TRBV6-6,CASSYAREYEQYF,TGTGCCAGCAGTTACGCGAGGGAATACGAGCAGTACTTC
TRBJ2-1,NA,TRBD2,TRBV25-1,CASSESLAGDNEQFF,TGTGCCAGCAGTGAATCGCTAGCGGGCGACAATGAGCAGTTCTTC
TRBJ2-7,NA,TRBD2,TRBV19,CASSTRETSHSYEQYF,TGTGCCAGTAGTACGAGAGAGACTAGCCACTCCTACGAGCAGTACTTC
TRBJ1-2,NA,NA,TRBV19,CASSIVEGANYGYTF,TGTGCCAGTAGTATAGTCGAGGGGGCTAACTATGGCTACACCTTC
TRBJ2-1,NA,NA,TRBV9,CASSVARDYEQFF,TGTGCCAGCAGCGTAGCCAGGGACTATGAGCAGTTCTTC
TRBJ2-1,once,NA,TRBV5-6,CASSGRVGSYNEQFF,TGTGCCAGCAGCGGCAGGGTTGGCTCCTACAATGAGCAGTTCTTC
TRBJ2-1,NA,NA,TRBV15,CATSSPKGRGSSYNEQFF,TGTGCCACCAGCAGCCCGAAAGGCCGGGGGAGCTCCTACAATGAGCAGTTCTTC
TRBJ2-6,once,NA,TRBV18,CASSTARAGANVLTF,TGTGCCAGCTCAACGGCCCGGGCTGGGGCCAACGTCCTGACTTTC
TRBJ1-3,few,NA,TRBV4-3,CASSQAHGGSNTIYF,TGCGCCAGCAGCCAGGCCCACGGGGGTTCCAACACCATATATTTT
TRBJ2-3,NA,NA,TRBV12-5,CASGFYTSWDKGPLISTDTQYF,TGTGCTAGTGGTTTTTATACCTCCTGGGACAAGGGCCCTTTGATTAGCACAGATACGCAGTATTTT
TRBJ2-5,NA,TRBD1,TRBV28,CASSDGTGGEETQYF,TGTGCCAGCAGTGACGGGACAGGGGGCGAAGAGACCCAGTACTTC
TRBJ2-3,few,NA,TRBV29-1,CSVSGADGTDTQYF,TGCAGCGTTTCTGGGGCAGATGGGACAGATACGCAGTATTTT
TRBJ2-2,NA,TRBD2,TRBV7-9,CASSLRGGLNTGELFF,TGTGCCAGCAGCTTAAGGGGAGGGTTGAACACCGGGGAGCTGTTTTTT
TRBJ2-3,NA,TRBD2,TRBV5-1,CASRPAGGVQDTQYF,TGCGCCAGCAGACCCGCGGGAGGGGTACAAGATACGCAGTATTTT
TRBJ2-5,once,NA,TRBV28,CASRMQLETQYF,TGTGCCAGCAGAATGCAACTGGAGACCCAGTACTTC
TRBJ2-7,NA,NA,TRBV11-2,CASSLDHGAYEQYF,TGTGCCAGCAGCTTAGACCACGGGGCCTACGAGCAGTACTTC